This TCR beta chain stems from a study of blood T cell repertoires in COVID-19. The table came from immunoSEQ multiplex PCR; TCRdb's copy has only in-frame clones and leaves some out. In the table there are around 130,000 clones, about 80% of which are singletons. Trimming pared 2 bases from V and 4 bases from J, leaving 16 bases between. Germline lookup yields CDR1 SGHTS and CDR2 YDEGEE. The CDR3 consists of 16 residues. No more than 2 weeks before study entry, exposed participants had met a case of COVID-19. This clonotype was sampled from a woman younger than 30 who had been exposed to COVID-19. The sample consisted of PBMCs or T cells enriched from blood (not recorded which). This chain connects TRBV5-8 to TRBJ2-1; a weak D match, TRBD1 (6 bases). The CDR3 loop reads CASSFVGHITYNEQFF. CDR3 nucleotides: TGTGCCAGCAGCTTCGTGGGACACATCACTTACAATGAGCAGTTCTTC.